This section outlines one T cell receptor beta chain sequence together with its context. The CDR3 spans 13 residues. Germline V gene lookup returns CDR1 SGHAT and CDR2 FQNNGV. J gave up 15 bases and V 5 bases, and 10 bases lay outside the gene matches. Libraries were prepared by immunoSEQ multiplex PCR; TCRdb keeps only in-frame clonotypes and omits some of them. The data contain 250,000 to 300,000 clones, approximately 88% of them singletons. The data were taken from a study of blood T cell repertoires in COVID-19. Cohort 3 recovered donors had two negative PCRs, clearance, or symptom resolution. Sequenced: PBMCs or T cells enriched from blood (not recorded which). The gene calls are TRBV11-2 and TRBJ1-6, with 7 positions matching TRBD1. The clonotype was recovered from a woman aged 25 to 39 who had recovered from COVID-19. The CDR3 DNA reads TGTGCCAGCAGCCCGACAGGGAATCAGGTCCTCCACTTT. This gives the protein CASSPTGNQVLHF.